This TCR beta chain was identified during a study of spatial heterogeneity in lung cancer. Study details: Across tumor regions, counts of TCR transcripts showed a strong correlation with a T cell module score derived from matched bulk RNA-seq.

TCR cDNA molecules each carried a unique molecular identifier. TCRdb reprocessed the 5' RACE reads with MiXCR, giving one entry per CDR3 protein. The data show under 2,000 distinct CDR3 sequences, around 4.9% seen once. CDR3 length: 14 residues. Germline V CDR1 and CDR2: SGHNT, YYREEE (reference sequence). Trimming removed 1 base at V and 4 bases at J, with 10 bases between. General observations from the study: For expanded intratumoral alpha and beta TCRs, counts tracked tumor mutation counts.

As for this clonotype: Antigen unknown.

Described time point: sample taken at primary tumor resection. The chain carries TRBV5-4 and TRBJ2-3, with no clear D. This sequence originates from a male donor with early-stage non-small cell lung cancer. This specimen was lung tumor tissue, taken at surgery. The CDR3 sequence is CASSLSLTADTQYF. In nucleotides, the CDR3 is TGTGCCAGCAGCTTGTCCCTGACCGCAGATACGCAGTATTTT.